The 17 T cell receptor beta chains below all came from one sample that was sequenced in a study of CD4 T cells in relation to SARS-CoV-2 and coronaviruses. Method: immunoSEQ multiplex PCR; TCRdb's copy keeps in-frame clones and lacks some. The repertoire holds approximately 24,000 clones, about 80% seen once, with 9.5% to 15% in the top ten. The unexposed donors gave CD4+ T cells in about 2011-2018, prior to COVID-19. After about 10 days of culture, CD4+ T cells were isolated. Antigen specificity for these receptors is unknown. The sequenced sample was CD4+ T cells from PBMCs, cultured in vitro. These receptors all come from a human donor in good health.

The gene calls are TRBV6-5 and TRBJ1-1, with TRBD1 identical over 8 bases. CDR3 length equals 14 residues. The J segment lost 1 base and the V segment lost 6 bases, leaving 4 bases of the junction unmatched. Germline lookup yields CDR1 MNHEY and CDR2 SVGAGI. Here the CDR3 reads CASRTGEGNTEAFF. Written as DNA, the CDR3 is TGTGCCAGCAGGACAGGGGAGGGGAACACTGAAGCTTTCTTT.

The gene calls are TRBV11-2 and TRBJ2-1; 8 bases are a match to TRBD1. The CDR3 runs to 16 residues. The ends lost 3 bases at V and 8 bases at J; junction bases unmatched: 12. Germline-derived CDR1 and CDR2 are SGHAT and FQNNGV. CDR3 sequence: CASSFRFPDREHEQFF. CDR3 nucleotides: TGTGCCAGCAGCTTTAGATTTCCGGACAGGGAACATGAGCAGTTCTTC. Drawing the rest from reference TRBV11-2 and TRBJ2-1, the complete variable domain is EAGVAQSPRYKIIEKRQSVAFWCNPISGHATLYWYQQILGQGPKLLIQFQNNGVVDDSQLPKDRFSAERLKGVDSTLKIQPAKLEDSAVYLCASSFRFPDREHEQFFGPGTRLTVL.

Only one count was recorded for this clone. CDR3 nucleotide sequence: TGTGCCAGCAGCTTCGACAGGGCCCCTGAAGCTTTCTTT. Protein: CASSFDRAPEAFF. The rearrangement uses TRBV5-6 and TRBJ1-1, with 7 positions matching TRBD1. Germline V gene sequence: CDR1 SGHDT, CDR2 YYEEEE. The CDR3 spans 13 residues. V was pared by 2 bases and J by 6 bases, with 4 bases of the junction left unmatched. The full variable domain, completed using reference TRBV5-6 and TRBJ1-1, is DAGVTQSPTHLIKTRGQQVTLRCSPKSGHDTVSWYQQALGQGPQFIFQYYEEEERQRGNFPDRFSGHQFPNYSSELNVNALLLGDSALYLCASSFDRAPEAFFGQGTRLTVV.

The CDR3 sequence: CATSDSGTGMNTEAFF. The DNA of the CDR3 is TGTGCCACCAGTGACTCCGGGACAGGGATGAACACTGAAGCTTTCTTT. This chain uses TRBV24-1 with TRBJ1-1, with 9 bases matching TRBD1. V trimming: 4 bases; J trimming: 0 bases; junction bases outside the gene matches: 5. Germline V gives CDR1 KGHDR, CDR2 SFDVKD. The CDR3 runs to 16 residues.

The chain combines TRBV3-1 (or the pseudogene TRBV3-2) with TRBJ1-1, with no clear D. The CDR3 totals 14 residues. Germline-derived CDR1 and CDR2 are LGHDT and YNNKEL (reference sequence). With 1 base removed from V and 4 bases from J, the gap between germline ends came to 10 bases. CDR3 DNA sequence: TGTGCCAGCAGCCAAGCGGGCCTTTCCACTGAAGCTTTCTTT. Translation: CASSQAGLSTEAFF.

The rearrangement uses TRBV25-1 and TRBJ2-5; TRBD1 aligns across 8 bases. Trimming took 1 base from V and 5 from J; bases not matched to a gene: 12. The CDR3 is 17 amino acids. The germline V gene encodes CDR1 MGHDK and CDR2 SYGVNS. The DNA for the CDR3 is TGTGCCAGCAGTGAATCTACCGGGACAGGAGGCTGGGAGACCCAGTACTTC. Its protein product is CASSESTGTGGWETQYF.

Remarks on this clone: The sample holds other DNA sequences that translate to the same CDR3. The chain links TRBV30 to TRBJ1-1; D unresolved. Germline CDR1 and CDR2: GTSNPN and SVGIG (reference sequence). The V and J ends lost 0 bases and 0 bases respectively, with 8 bases between them. The length of the CDR3 is 14 residues. The DNA of the CDR3 is TGTGCCTGGAGTGTAACCGGTCTGAACACTGAAGCTTTCTTT. Encoded protein: CAWSVTGLNTEAFF.

V gene TRBV27 combines with J gene TRBJ2-7, with D perhaps assigned TRBD1 or TRBD2 (5 bases each). Germline V gene sequence: CDR1 MNHEY, CDR2 SMNVEV (reference sequence). V was pared by 6 bases and J by 0 bases, with 9 bases between. CDR3 length: 13 residues. CDR3 coding DNA: TGTGCCAGCAGACGAGGGGCCTCCTACGAGCAGTACTTC. Translation gives CASRRGASYEQYF.

The chain uses TRBV6-5 and TRBJ2-7; no reliable D call. This CDR3 spans 14 amino acids. Trimming cost V 8 bases and J 4 bases, with 18 bases left between them. CDR1 and CDR2 from the germline V gene are MNHEY and SVGAGI. CDR3 in amino acids: CASDTGAPLYEQYF. CDR3 in DNA: TGTGCCAGCGACACCGGAGCCCCCTTATACGAGCAGTACTTC.

V is TRBV7-6 and J is TRBJ1-6; 7 nucleotides match TRBD1. Germline V lookup: CDR1 SGHVS, CDR2 FNYEAQ. The length of the CDR3 is 13 residues. The V and J ends lost 8 bases and 9 bases, in that order; junction bases with no gene match: 7. CDR3: CASGRTGGSPLHF. The CDR3 region has the DNA TGTGCCAGCGGTAGGACAGGCGGTTCACCCCTCCACTTT.

This clone was seen a handful of times. This chain links TRBV7-9 with TRBJ2-1; D perhaps matches TRBD1 (5 bases). Trimming cost V 5 bases and J 4 bases, with 9 bases left between them. The CDR3 loop spans 13 amino acids. Germline values: CDR1 SEHNR, CDR2 FQNEAQ (reference sequence). CDR3 amino acids: CASSPRQYNEQFF. The CDR3 region has the DNA TGTGCCAGCAGCCCCCGACAGTACAATGAGCAGTTCTTC.

The rearrangement uses TRBV6-5 and TRBJ2-5; D gene unclear. Germline V gene lookup returns CDR1 MNHEY and CDR2 SVGAGI. The CDR3 has 15 amino acids. Trimming removed 2 bases from V and 2 bases from J, with 12 bases in between. In DNA, the CDR3 is TGTGCCAGCAGTTACCTTGGGGTAAATCAAGAGACCCAGTACTTC. It is translated as CASSYLGVNQETQYF.

This clone has only one observation. This chain links TRBV6-5 with TRBJ1-6; TRBD1 is a possible D gene (5 bases). The germline V and J ends were trimmed by 6 bases and 8 bases, with 8 bases remaining between them. The CDR3 contains 12 residues. CDR1 is MNHEY and CDR2 is SVGAGI in the germline V gene. CDR3 DNA sequence: TGTGCCAGCAGAGTCAGGGATTCACCCCTCCACTTT. It yields the protein CASRVRDSPLHF.

The chain combines TRBV4-2 with TRBJ2-7, with D possibly TRBD2 on 6 matching bases. CDR3 length: 15 residues. Germline CDR1 reads LGHNA; CDR2 reads YNFKEQ. V gave up 0 bases and J gave up 7 bases, with 16 bases separating them. The CDR3 nucleotides read TGTGCCAGCAGCCAAGATCCCGGACTAACACGAGAGCAGTACTTC. It encodes CASSQDPGLTREQYF.

This chain links TRBV6-6 with TRBJ2-5, with D possibly being TRBD2 (5 bases). V lost 4 bases and J lost 6, with 15 bases in between. CDR3 length equals 14 residues. Germline V gives CDR1 MNHNY, CDR2 SVGAGI (reference sequence). The CDR3 protein is CASSSLGAAQTQYF. DNA for the CDR3: TGTGCCAGCAGTTCCCTAGGAGCGGCTCAGACCCAGTACTTC.

V usage is TRBV3-1 (or the pseudogene TRBV3-2) and J usage is TRBJ1-4, with TRBD1 as a possible D gene (6 bases). The CDR3 has 14 amino acids. The ends were cut back, 3 bases at V and 5 bases at J, with 10 bases in the middle. Germline V lookup: CDR1 LGHDT, CDR2 YNNKEL (reference sequence). The CDR3 protein is CASSQGQGNEKLFF. In nucleotides, the CDR3 is TGTGCCAGCAGCCAGGGGCAGGGGAATGAAAAACTGTTTTTT.

This chain links TRBV6-4 with TRBJ2-2, with unresolved D. This CDR3 is 14 amino acids long. With 5 bases removed from V and 4 bases from J, the gap between germline ends came to 11 bases. Germline V gives CDR1 MRHNA, CDR2 SNTAGT. CDR3 loop: CASSSLPGTGELFF. CDR3 DNA sequence: TGTGCCAGCAGTAGCCTCCCCGGCACCGGGGAGCTGTTTTTT.